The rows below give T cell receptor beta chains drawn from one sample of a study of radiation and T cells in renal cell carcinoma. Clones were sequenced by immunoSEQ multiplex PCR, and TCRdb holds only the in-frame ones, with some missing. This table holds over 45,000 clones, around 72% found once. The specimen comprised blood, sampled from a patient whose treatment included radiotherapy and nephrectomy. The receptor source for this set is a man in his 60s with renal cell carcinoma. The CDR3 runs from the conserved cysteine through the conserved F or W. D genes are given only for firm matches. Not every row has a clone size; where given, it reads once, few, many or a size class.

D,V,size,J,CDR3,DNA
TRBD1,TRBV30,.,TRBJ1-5,CAWGTGRSRNQPQHF,TGTGCCTGGGGGACAGGGAGGTCTCGCAATCAGCCCCAGCATTTT
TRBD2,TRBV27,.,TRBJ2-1,CASSRSGAGYNEQFF,TGTGCCAGCAGTCGAAGCGGGGCGGGGTACAATGAGCAGTTCTTC
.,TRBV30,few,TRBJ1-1,CAWSRQGFTEAFF,TGTGCCTGGAGCCGCCAGGGTTTCACTGAAGCTTTCTTT
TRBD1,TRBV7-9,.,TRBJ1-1,CASSPSGGGMGGTEAFF,TGTGCCAGCAGCCCCTCAGGGGGAGGGATGGGTGGCACTGAAGCTTTCTTT
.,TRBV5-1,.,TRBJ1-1,CASSLMGNTEAFF,TGCGCCAGCAGCTTGATGGGGAACACTGAAGCTTTCTTT
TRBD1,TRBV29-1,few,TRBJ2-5,CSADPQDRGGGETQYF,TGCAGCGCGGACCCACAGGACAGGGGAGGTGGAGAGACCCAGTACTTC
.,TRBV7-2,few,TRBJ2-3,CASSLEQTDTQYF,TGTGCCAGCAGCTTAGAACAGACAGATACGCAGTATTTT
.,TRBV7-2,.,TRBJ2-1,CASSLEGTFSSYNEQFF,TGTGCCAGCAGCTTAGAAGGGACTTTCAGCTCCTACAATGAGCAGTTCTTC
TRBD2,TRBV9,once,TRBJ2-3,CASSPQLAGGTDTQYF,TGTGCCAGCAGTCCCCAACTAGCGGGGGGCACAGATACGCAGTATTTT
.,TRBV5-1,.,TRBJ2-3,CASSFGGTDTQYF,TGCGCCAGCAGCTTTGGGGGTACAGATACGCAGTATTTT
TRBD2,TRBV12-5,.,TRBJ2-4,CASGLVPGLAPLAKNIQYF,TGTGCTAGTGGTTTGGTTCCGGGACTAGCGCCTCTAGCCAAAAACATTCAGTACTTC
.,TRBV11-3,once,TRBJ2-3,CASSRRGGGGMDTQYF,TGTGCCAGCAGCCGGCGTGGGGGCGGGGGTATGGATACGCAGTATTTT
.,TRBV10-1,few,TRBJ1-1,CASSFHGGEAFF,TGCGCCAGCAGTTTTCACGGGGGAGAAGCTTTCTTT
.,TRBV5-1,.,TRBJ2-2,CASSLARQGNTGELFF,TGCGCCAGCAGCTTGGCCAGGCAGGGGAACACCGGGGAGCTGTTTTTT